The 22 T cell receptor beta chains in this list originate from one sample, sequenced in a study of shared T cell receptors in the human thymus. Only in-frame clones appear in the TCRdb table, and some are missing; sequencing was by immunoSEQ multiplex PCR. The sample carries some 700,000 clones, 80% to 90% recorded once. These data were likewise used in another study, on human thymus T cells.

The sample comprised thymocytes. The source is a girl under three years old with a congenital heart defect.

This sequence joins TRBV21-1 and TRBJ1-2. TRBV21-1 represents a pseudogene. This CDR3 has 17 amino acids. CDR3 sequence reads: CASSKVRDRGMSYGYTF. As DNA, the CDR3 is TGTGCCAGCAGCAAAGTGAGAGACCGAGGCATGTCCTATGGCTACACCTTC.

The J gene is TRBJ2-3, the V gene TRBV10-3, with 10 bases lining up with TRBD2. CDR1 ENHRY and CDR2 SYGVKD come from the germline V gene. J was trimmed by 2 bases and V by 4 bases; bases with no gene match: 12. This CDR3 has 18 residues. The CDR3 nucleotides are TGTGCCATCAGTGGGCTACTAGCGGGGACGAGCACCACAGATACGCAGTATTTT. It codes for CAISGLLAGTSTTDTQYF.

The V call is TRBV7-8, the J call TRBJ2-1; D might be TRBD2 (5 bases). Deletions cut 0 bases from V and 5 bases from J, with 14 bases between. CDR3 size: 16 residues. The germline V gene has CDR1 SGHVS and CDR2 FQNEAQ. CDR3 sequence reads: CASSLALAHYNNEQFF. The CDR3 DNA is TGTGCCAGCAGCTTAGCGCTAGCCCATTACAACAATGAGCAGTTCTTC.

This clone has only a few counts. The V gene is TRBV6-1, the J gene TRBJ1-1, with a tentative D call TRBD1 (5 bases). V was cut by 2 bases and J by 4 bases, with 11 bases left in between. The CDR3 consists of 14 residues. The germline V gene has CDR1 MNHNS and CDR2 SASEGT. The CDR3 sequence: CASSESQGGTEAFF. As DNA, the CDR3 is TGTGCCAGCAGTGAATCTCAGGGAGGCACTGAAGCTTTCTTT.

The DNA of the CDR3 is TGTGCCAGCAGCTTAGATGACCCTTACAGGGACTACGAGCAGTACTTC. Its protein product is CASSLDDPYRDYEQYF. This sequence joins TRBV11-2 and TRBJ2-7; TRBD1 is a possible D gene (6 bases). The CDR3 length is 16 residues. Trimming removed 0 bases at V and 3 bases at J, with 15 bases between. Germline assignment: CDR1 SGHAT and CDR2 FQNNGV.

The V gene is TRBV14, the J gene TRBJ2-5; D is unclear. The V end was cut by 6 bases, the J end by 0 bases, with 5 bases between. The CDR3 length is 12 residues. Looked up from germline, CDR1 is SGHDN and CDR2 is FVKESK. This CDR3 is CASSYYQETQYF. For the CDR3, the DNA is TGTGCCAGCAGTTACTACCAAGAGACCCAGTACTTC.

This clone was recorded once. The chain has TRBV6-1 and TRBJ2-1, with 7 bases identical to TRBD1. This CDR3 is built from 13 residues. CDR1 and CDR2 (germline): MNHNS, SASEGT. The ends lost 10 bases at V and 7 bases at J; junction bases unmatched: 10. CDR3 sequence: CAILDRVENEQFF. CDR3 in DNA: TGTGCCATACTAGACAGGGTTGAGAATGAGCAGTTCTTC.

The chain couples TRBV5-1 to TRBJ1-1; the D gene is possibly TRBD1 (6 bases). Germline values: CDR1 SGHRS, CDR2 YFSETQ. Trimming removed 2 bases at V and 0 bases at J, with 17 bases between. There are 17 residues in the CDR3. CDR3 protein: CASSFPRGSGVNTEAFF. The CDR3 DNA reads as TGCGCCAGCAGCTTCCCCAGGGGTAGCGGGGTGAACACTGAAGCTTTCTTT.

This chain uses TRBV13 with TRBJ1-1, with a possible D match to TRBD1 (6 bases). The V end lost 5 bases, the J end lost 1 base, and 14 bases lay between the germline ends. Germline assignment: CDR1 PRHDT and CDR2 FYEKMQ (reference sequence). The CDR3 length is 15 residues. In nucleotides, the CDR3 is TGTGCCAGCAGCGAGACAGGCCTCACGAACACTGAAGCTTTCTTT. Amino acids: CASSETGLTNTEAFF. Drawing the rest from reference TRBV13 and TRBJ1-1, the complete variable domain is AAGVIQSPRHLIKEKRETATLKCYPIPRHDTVYWYQQGPGQDPQFLISFYEKMQSDKGSIPDRFSAQQFSDYHSELNMSSLELGDSALYFCASSETGLTNTEAFFGQGTRLTVV.

The rearrangement uses TRBV10-3 and TRBJ2-3; 8 bases map to TRBD2. V gave up 10 bases and J gave up 2 bases; unmatched junction bases: 5. Germline V gene sequence: CDR1 ENHRY, CDR2 SYGVKD. The CDR3 is 13 residues long. CDR3 protein: CATGLALTDTQYF. The CDR3 coding sequence is TGTGCCACCGGACTAGCCCTCACAGATACGCAGTATTTT.

As regards this clone: The junction shows a germline mismatch at one end, possibly a read error. V is TRBV27 and J is TRBJ1-6; possibly TRBD1 for D (6 bases). Germline V gene sequence: CDR1 MNHEY, CDR2 SMNVEV (reference sequence). The CDR3 is 17 amino acids. CDR3 region: CARSRAENRELGSPLHF. In nucleotides, the CDR3 is TGTGCCCGCAGCAGGGCCGAAAACAGGGAGCTAGGTTCACCCCTCCACTTT.

The V and J genes are TRBV13 and TRBJ2-5; maybe TRBD2 (5 bases). The V and J ends lost 5 bases and 3 bases respectively, with 13 bases between them. The CDR3 sequence is 14 residues long. CDR1 and CDR2 from the germline V gene are PRHDT and FYEKMQ (reference sequence). The DNA of the CDR3 is TGTGCCAGCAGCGCAGCGGACGGGGAAGAGACCCAGTACTTC. This codes for CASSAADGEETQYF.

The CDR3 region is CASSFRDSSTDTQYF. Written as DNA, the CDR3 is TGTGCCAGCAGCTTCCGGGACAGCTCCACAGATACGCAGTATTTT. The chain is built from TRBV5-6 and TRBJ2-3; TRBD1 aligns across 7 bases. The V gene end was trimmed by 2 bases and the J gene end by 2 bases; junction bases not matched to a gene: 5. The CDR3 is made up of 15 amino acids. Germline CDR1 SGHDT, CDR2 YYEEEE.

V usage is TRBV18 and J usage is TRBJ2-3; D remains unclear. Germline lookup yields CDR1 KGHSH and CDR2 LQKENI. This CDR3 has 14 amino acids. The germline V and J ends were trimmed by 3 bases and 0 bases, with 7 bases remaining between them. The CDR3 bases are TGTGCCAGCTCACCGCGGCGGAGCACAGATACGCAGTATTTT. It is translated as CASSPRRSTDTQYF. The complete variable domain, with remaining parts taken from reference TRBV18 and TRBJ2-3, reads NAGVMQNPRHLVRRRGQEARLRCSPMKGHSHVYWYRQLPEEGLKFMVYLQKENIIDESGMPKERFSAEFPKEGPSILRIQQVVRGDSAAYFCASSPRRSTDTQYFGPGTRLTVL.

V gene TRBV6-1 combines with J gene TRBJ1-1; the D is unclear. Germline V gives CDR1 MNHNS, CDR2 SASEGT. V gave up 6 bases and J gave up 5 bases, with 10 bases separating them. The CDR3 runs 12 residues. The CDR3 loop reads CASRPSGTEAFF. CDR3 DNA: TGTGCCAGCAGACCGTCGGGTACTGAAGCTTTCTTT.

V usage is TRBV2 and J usage is TRBJ2-5, with a weak D call TRBD2 (7 bases). From germline, CDR1 is SNHLY and CDR2 FYNNEI. Between the trimmed V and J ends, which lost 10 bases and 2 bases, there was a span of 17 bases. This CDR3 has 14 amino acids. The CDR3 DNA follows: TGTGCCACCAAGACAGGAGCGGGGCAAGAGACCCAGTACTTC. Its translation: CATKTGAGQETQYF.

This clone was observed a few times. The chain links TRBV10-2 to TRBJ1-4; 7 nucleotides align to TRBD1. After removal of 4 bases from V and 4 bases from J, the junction contained 12 bases not matched to a gene. Per germline, CDR1 WSHSY and CDR2 SAAADI. The CDR3 covers 17 residues. The CDR3 nucleotides read TGCGCCAGCAGTGGCGGTTTTGCAGGGGGTGGTAATGAAAAACTGTTTTTT. This gives the protein CASSGGFAGGGNEKLFF.

The rearrangement joins TRBV19 to TRBJ2-7, with TRBD2 identical over 7 bases. The CDR3 length is 14 residues. V shed 4 bases and J 3 bases; nucleotides not matched to a gene: 6. Germline V lookup: CDR1 LNHDA, CDR2 SQIVND (reference sequence). CDR3 amino acids: CASSTERGYYEQYF. CDR3 nucleotides: TGTGCCAGTAGTACAGAGCGGGGCTACTACGAGCAGTACTTC. Together with reference TRBV19 and TRBJ2-7, the CDR3 gives the full variable domain: DGGITQSPKYLFRKEGQNVTLSCEQNLNHDAMYWYRQDPGQGLRLIYYSQIVNDFQKGDIAEGYSVSREKKESFPLTVTSAQKNPTAFYLCASSTERGYYEQYFGPGTRLTVT.

The chain combines TRBV2 with TRBJ2-6; D unresolved. Trimming pared 5 bases from V and 4 bases from J, leaving 18 bases between. Looked up from germline, CDR1 is SNHLY and CDR2 is FYNNEI. This CDR3 region has 17 residues. DNA of the CDR3: TGTGCCAGCAGTACAAGACCTAGTATCGGGGGGGCCAACGTCCTGACTTTC. The encoded protein is CASSTRPSIGGANVLTF.

This chain joins TRBV18 and TRBJ2-5; tentative D call: TRBD1 (5 bases). Per the germline V gene, CDR1 is KGHSH and CDR2 is LQKENI. The CDR3 has 16 residues. V was clipped by 3 bases and J by 2 bases, with 16 bases between them. Here the CDR3 reads CASSPSGGHFQETQYF. The CDR3 nucleotides read TGTGCCAGCTCACCGAGTGGTGGACACTTTCAAGAGACCCAGTACTTC.

The chain links TRBV9 to TRBJ1-2, with TRBD1 identical over 7 bases. The CDR3 consists of 20 residues. Germline CDR1 reads SGDLS; CDR2 reads YYNGEE. The trim removed 0 bases at V and 4 bases at J, leaving 21 bases unmatched. CDR3 amino acids: CASSVVVGQARTLQLYGYTF. DNA of the CDR3: TGTGCCAGCAGCGTAGTAGTAGGACAGGCCCGAACCCTCCAGCTCTATGGCTACACCTTC.

The rearrangement joins TRBV19 to TRBJ1-1; 11 positions match TRBD1. J gave up 0 bases and V 5 bases, and 8 bases lay outside the gene matches. The length of the CDR3 is 17 residues. Germline V gives CDR1 LNHDA, CDR2 SQIVND (reference sequence). CDR3 in amino acids: CASSSGTGGQMNTEAFF. CDR3 DNA sequence: TGTGCCAGTAGTTCCGGGACAGGGGGACAGATGAACACTGAAGCTTTCTTT.